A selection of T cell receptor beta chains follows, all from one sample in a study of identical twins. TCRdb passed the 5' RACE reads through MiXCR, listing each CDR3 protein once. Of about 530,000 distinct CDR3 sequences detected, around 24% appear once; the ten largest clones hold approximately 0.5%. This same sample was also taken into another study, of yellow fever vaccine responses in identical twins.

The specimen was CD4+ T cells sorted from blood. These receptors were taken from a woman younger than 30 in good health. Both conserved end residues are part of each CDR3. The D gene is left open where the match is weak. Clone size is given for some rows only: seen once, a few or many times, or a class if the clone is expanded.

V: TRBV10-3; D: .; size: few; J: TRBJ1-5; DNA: TGTGCCATCAGTGAGTATCCTCAGCCCCAGCATTTT; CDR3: CAISEYPQPQHF
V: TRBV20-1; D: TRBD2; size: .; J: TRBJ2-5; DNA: TGCAGTGCAAGGACTAGCGTATACCAAGAGACCCAGTACTTC; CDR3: CSARTSVYQETQYF
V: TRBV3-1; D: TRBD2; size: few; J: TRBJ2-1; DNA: TGTGCCAGCACCGGGACTAGCGTAGGGAATGAGCAGTTCTTC; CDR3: CASTGTSVGNEQFF
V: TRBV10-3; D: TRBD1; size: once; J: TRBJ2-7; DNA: TGTGCCATCAGTGAGGGACAGGGGTGGATTTACGAGCAGTACTTC; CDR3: CAISEGQGWIYEQYF
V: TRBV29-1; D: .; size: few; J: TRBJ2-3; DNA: TGCAGCGTTAAACTGGACACCACTAGCACAGATACGCAGTATTTT; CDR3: CSVKLDTTSTDTQYF
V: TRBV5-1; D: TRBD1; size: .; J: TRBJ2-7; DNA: TGCGCCAGCAGCATACCCGGGACAGGGTCCTACGAGCAGTACTTC; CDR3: CASSIPGTGSYEQYF
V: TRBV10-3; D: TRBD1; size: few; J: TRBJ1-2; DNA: TGTGCCATCACCGGGACAGAAGGCTATGGCTACACCTTC; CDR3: CAITGTEGYGYTF
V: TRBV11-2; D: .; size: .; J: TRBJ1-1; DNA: TGTGCCAGCAGCTTAGGAACAGCCCAAACTGAAGCTTTCTTT; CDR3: CASSLGTAQTEAFF
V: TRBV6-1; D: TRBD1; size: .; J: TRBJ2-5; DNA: TGTGCCAGCAGGGGTTCACAGGGGGCTCGAGAGACCCAGTACTTC; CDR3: CASRGSQGARETQYF
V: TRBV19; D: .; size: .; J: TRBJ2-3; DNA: TGTGCCAGTAGTAAGGTTGCTAGCACAGATACGCAGTATTTT; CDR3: CASSKVASTDTQYF
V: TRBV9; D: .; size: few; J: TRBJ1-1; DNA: TGTGCCAGCAGCGCCTCTTCACAGGTGAACACTGAAGCTTTCTTT; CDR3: CASSASSQVNTEAFF
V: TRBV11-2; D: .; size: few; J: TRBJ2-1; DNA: TGTGCCAGCAGCTTAGACCTAGCGAATTACAATGAGCAGTTCTTC; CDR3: CASSLDLANYNEQFF
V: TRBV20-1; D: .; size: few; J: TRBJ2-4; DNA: TGCAGTGCAGGGGCCAAAAACATTCAGTACTTC; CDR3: CSAGAKNIQYF
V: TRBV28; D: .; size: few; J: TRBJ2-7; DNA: TGTGCCAGCAGTTCCACAACCTTGGGAGGTCAATTAAGGGAGCAGTACTTC; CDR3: CASSSTTLGGQLREQYF
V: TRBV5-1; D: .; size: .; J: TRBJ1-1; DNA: TGCGCCAGCAGCTTGGCTATGGGGCAGGTCACTGAAGCTTTCTTT; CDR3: CASSLAMGQVTEAFF
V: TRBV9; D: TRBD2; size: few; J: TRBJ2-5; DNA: TGTGCCATCCTTCGTCTAGCGGGGGTAGAGACCCAGTACTTC; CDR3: CAILRLAGVETQYF
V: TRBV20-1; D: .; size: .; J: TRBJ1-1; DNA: TGCAGTGCTAGAGATGGTTTGGCGGGGAACACTGAAGCTTTCTTT; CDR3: CSARDGLAGNTEAFF
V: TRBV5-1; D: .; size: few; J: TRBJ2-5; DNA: TGCGCCAGCAGCTCCAGGGGTTGGGAGACCCAGTACTTC; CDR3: CASSSRGWETQYF
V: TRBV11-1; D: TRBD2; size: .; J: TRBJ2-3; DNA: TGTGCCAGCAGCTTCCCAGCGGGGGCGGGGGAGGCGCAGTATTTT; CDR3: CASSFPAGAGEAQYF
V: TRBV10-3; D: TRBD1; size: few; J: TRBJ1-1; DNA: TGTGCCGTAACCTCGGGACAGATGAACACTGAAGCTTTCTTT; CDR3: CAVTSGQMNTEAFF
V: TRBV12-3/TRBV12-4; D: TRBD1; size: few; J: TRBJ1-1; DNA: TGTGCCAGCAGAAGCGACAGGGGCACTGAAGCTTTCTTT; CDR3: CASRSDRGTEAFF
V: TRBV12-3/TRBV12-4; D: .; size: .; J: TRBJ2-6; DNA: TGTGCCAGCAGTTTTGGAGGACCAGCTGGGGCCAACGTCCTGACTTTC; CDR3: CASSFGGPAGANVLTF
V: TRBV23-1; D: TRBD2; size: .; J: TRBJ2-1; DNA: TGCGCCAGCAGTCAATCGATTCGGACTCGGCGGGAGGGCGGGAATGAGCAGTTCTTC; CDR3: CASSQSIRTRREGGNEQFF
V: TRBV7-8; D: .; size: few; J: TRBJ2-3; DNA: TGTGCCAGCAGCCACCGATATAGCACAGATACGCAGTATTTT; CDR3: CASSHRYSTDTQYF